This T cell receptor (beta chain) derives from a study of T cells after yellow fever vaccination. Overall study context: Fractions low in cell number were prepared with SMART-Seq v4 Ultra Low Input. Overall study findings and caveats: The CD4 and CD8 compartments had a small share of their clonotypes in common. Abundant clonotypes from the bulk population could contaminate FACS-sorted repertoires.

V was pared by 3 bases and J by 0 bases, with 9 bases between. CDR1 is DFQATT, CDR2 SNEGSKA, per germline (reference sequence). The CDR3 spans 14 residues. This clonotype was recorded at least ten times. The target antigen is unknown. Researchers made TCR cDNA using 5'RACE template switching, and this step added a universal primer site and UMIs. TCRdb re-analysed the 5' RACE reads in MiXCR, keeping a single row per CDR3 protein. The table lists roughly 62,000 distinct CDR3 sequences, approximately 6.5% of them singletons. The chain links TRBV20-1 to TRBJ2-1; the D is unclear. This receptor was identified in a man younger than 35 who received the YFV17D yellow fever vaccine. The sequencing used CD8+ T cells sorted from PBMCs, collected on the day of the first yellow fever vaccination. CDR3 sequence (DNA): TGCAGTGCTAGGGAGTATGGCTCCTACAATGAGCAGTTCTTC. Its protein is CSAREYGSYNEQFF.